The sample holds a few counts of the clone carrying this T cell receptor beta chain. The antigen is not known. The data are from a study of PD-1 blockade in classical Hodgkin lymphoma. The data were produced by immunoSEQ multiplex PCR, yet TCRdb's version contains in-frame clones alone and is incomplete. The sample has about 24,000 clones, 65% to 80% seen once. This CDR3 comprises 16 residues. Germline CDR1 LNHDA, CDR2 SQIVND (reference sequence). V lost 5 bases, J lost 1 base, and 7 bases stayed unmatched. Study results and caveats: Baseline diversity resembling that of newly diagnosed patients was seen in complete responders.

Every patient had relapsed following autologous stem cell transplantation, and cohorts differed in brentuximab vedotin exposure. Specimen: peripheral blood mononuclear cells (PBMCs), collected before the second cycle of nivolumab. This sequence was found in a human donor with classical Hodgkin lymphoma. This rearrangement joins TRBV19 to TRBJ1-5; 8 nucleotides match TRBD1. CDR3 loop: CASSRTGSWSNQPQHF. The CDR3 nucleotides are TGTGCCAGTAGTCGGACAGGGAGTTGGAGCAATCAGCCCCAGCATTTT.